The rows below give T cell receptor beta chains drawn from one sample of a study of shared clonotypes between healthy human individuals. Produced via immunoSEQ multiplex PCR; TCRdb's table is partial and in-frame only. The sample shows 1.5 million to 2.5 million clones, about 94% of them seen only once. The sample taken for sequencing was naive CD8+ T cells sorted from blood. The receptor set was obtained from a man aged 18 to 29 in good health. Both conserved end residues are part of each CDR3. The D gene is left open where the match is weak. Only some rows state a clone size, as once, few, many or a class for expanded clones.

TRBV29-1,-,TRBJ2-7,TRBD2,CSVDRTSGRYEQYF,TGCAGCGTTGATCGGACTAGCGGGAGGTACGAGCAGTACTTC
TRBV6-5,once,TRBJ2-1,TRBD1,CASTFGQGADEQFF,TGTGCCAGCACCTTCGGACAGGGGGCGGATGAGCAGTTCTTC
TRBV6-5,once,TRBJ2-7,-,CASSYAGGVEQYF,TGTGCCAGCAGTTACGCAGGGGGGGTCGAGCAGTACTTC
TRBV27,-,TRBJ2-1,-,CASKQELDYNEQFF,TGTGCCAGCAAGCAGGAACTAGATTACAATGAGCAGTTCTTC
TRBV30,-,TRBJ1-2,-,CAWGPTVTNYGYTF,TGTGCCTGGGGACCGACTGTAACTAACTATGGCTACACCTTC
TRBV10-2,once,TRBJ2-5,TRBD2,CASSDTGGETQYF,TGCGCCAGCAGTGATACGGGGGGGGAGACCCAGTACTTC
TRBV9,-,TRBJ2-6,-,CASSVTGGSGANVLTF,TGTGCCAGCAGCGTGACAGGTGGCTCTGGGGCCAACGTCCTGACTTTC
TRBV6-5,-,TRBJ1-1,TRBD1,CASSYTGAPVAEAFF,TGTGCCAGCAGTTATACAGGGGCCCCCGTCGCTGAAGCTTTCTTT
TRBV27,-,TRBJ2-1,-,CASSFVGNEQFF,TGTGCCAGCAGTTTCGTCGGGAATGAGCAGTTCTTC
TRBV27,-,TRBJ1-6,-,CASSFGSDSPLHF,TGTGCCAGCAGTTTCGGGTCAGACTCACCCCTCCACTTT
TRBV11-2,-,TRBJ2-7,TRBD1,CASSLNRGRRWEQYF,TGTGCCAGCAGCTTGAACAGGGGCCGAAGGTGGGAGCAGTACTTC
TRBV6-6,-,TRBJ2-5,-,CASSYSDNRLETQYF,TGTGCCAGCAGTTACTCCGACAATAGACTGGAGACCCAGTACTTC
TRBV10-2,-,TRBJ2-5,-,CASSEFGDAVETQYF,TGCGCCAGCAGTGAATTTGGGGACGCGGTCGAGACCCAGTACTTC
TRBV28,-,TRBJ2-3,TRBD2,CASSFGGAGDTQYF,TGTGCCAGCAGTTTCGGGGGGGCCGGAGATACGCAGTATTTT
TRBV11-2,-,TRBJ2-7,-,CASSLDSSSYEQYF,TGTGCCAGCAGCTTAGACAGTTCGTCCTACGAGCAGTACTTC
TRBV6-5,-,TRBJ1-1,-,CASSFGNTEAFF,TGTGCCAGCAGTTTCGGGAACACTGAAGCTTTCTTT
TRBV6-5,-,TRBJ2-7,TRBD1,CAISSGDRGPYEQYF,TGTGCCATCAGTTCCGGGGACAGGGGGCCGTACGAGCAGTACTTC
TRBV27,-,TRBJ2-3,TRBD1,CASSETGFTTDTQYF,TGTGCCAGCAGCGAGACAGGGTTTACCACAGATACGCAGTATTTT
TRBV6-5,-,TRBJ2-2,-,CASSYSATTGELFF,TGTGCCAGCAGTTACTCGGCAACCACCGGGGAGCTGTTTTTT
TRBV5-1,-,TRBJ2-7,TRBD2,CASSSSGTYEQYF,TGCGCCAGCAGCTCTAGCGGGACCTACGAGCAGTACTTC
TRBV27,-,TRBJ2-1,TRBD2,CASSLTGGSSYNEQFF,TGTGCCAGCAGCCTTACCGGGGGGAGCTCCTACAATGAGCAGTTCTTC
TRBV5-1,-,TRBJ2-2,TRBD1,CASSVGTGVDGELFF,TGCGCCAGCAGCGTTGGCACAGGGGTGGACGGGGAGCTGTTTTTT
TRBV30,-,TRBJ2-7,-,CAWSGSGTYEQYF,TGTGCCTGGAGTGGCTCAGGTACCTACGAGCAGTACTTC
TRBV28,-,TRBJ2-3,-,CASRPSVGLSTDTQYF,TGTGCCAGCAGACCTAGCGTAGGGCTAAGCACAGATACGCAGTATTTT
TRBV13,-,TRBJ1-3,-,CASSFGGSKGTTIYF,TGTGCCAGCAGCTTCGGAGGCTCCAAAGGTACCACCATATATTTT
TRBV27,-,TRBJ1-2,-,CASSLSISVVGYTF,TGTGCCAGCAGTTTATCGATATCTGTCGTTGGCTACACCTTC
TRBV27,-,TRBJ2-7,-,CASSLKGNAYEQYF,TGTGCCAGCAGTTTAAAAGGGAACGCATACGAGCAGTACTTC
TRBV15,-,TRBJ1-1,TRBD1,CATSSHRGPTEAFF,TGTGCCACCAGCAGCCACAGGGGGCCTACTGAAGCTTTCTTT
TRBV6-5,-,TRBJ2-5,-,CASSPLWGEETQYF,TGTGCCAGCAGTCCCCTTTGGGGGGAAGAGACCCAGTACTTC
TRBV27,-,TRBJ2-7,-,CASSLSPGTLTYEQYF,TGTGCCAGCAGTTTGTCTCCCGGGACACTTACCTACGAGCAGTACTTC
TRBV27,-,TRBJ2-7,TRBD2,CASSLRGDSYEQYF,TGTGCCAGCAGTTTGCGGGGGGACTCCTACGAGCAGTACTTC
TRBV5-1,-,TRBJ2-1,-,CASSFGRRQGSYNEQFF,TGCGCCAGCAGCTTTGGGCGACGTCAGGGCTCCTACAATGAGCAGTTCTTC
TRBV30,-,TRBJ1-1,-,CAWAAKTEAFF,TGTGCCTGGGCAGCTAAGACTGAAGCTTTCTTT
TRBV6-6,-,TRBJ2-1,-,CASSYLGANYNEQFF,TGTGCCAGCAGTTACTTGGGGGCCAATTACAATGAGCAGTTCTTC
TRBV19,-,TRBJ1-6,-,CASSPSSYNSPLHF,TGTGCCAGTAGTCCAAGCTCCTATAATTCACCCCTCCACTTT
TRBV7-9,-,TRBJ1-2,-,CASSPVLEGEGYTF,TGTGCCAGCAGCCCCGTGTTGGAAGGAGAGGGCTACACCTTC
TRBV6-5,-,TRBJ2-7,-,CASSYSMDTYEQYF,TGTGCCAGCAGTTACTCGATGGACACCTACGAGCAGTACTTC
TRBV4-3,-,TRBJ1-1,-,CASSQVWGEWDTEAFF,TGCGCCAGCAGCCAAGTGTGGGGGGAGTGGGACACTGAAGCTTTCTTT
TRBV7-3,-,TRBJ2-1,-,CASSLNAGLLYNEQFF,TGTGCCAGCAGCTTAAATGCAGGACTACTTTACAATGAGCAGTTCTTC
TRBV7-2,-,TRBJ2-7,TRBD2,CASSLRVGTSVYEQYF,TGTGCCAGCAGCTTACGGGTAGGGACTAGCGTGTACGAGCAGTACTTC
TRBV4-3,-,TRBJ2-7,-,CASSQDTGGNYEQYF,TGCGCCAGCAGCCAAGATACCGGGGGCAACTACGAGCAGTACTTC
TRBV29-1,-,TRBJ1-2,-,CSVDSAYGYTF,TGCAGCGTTGATTCGGCGTATGGCTACACCTTC
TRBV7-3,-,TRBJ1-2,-,CAHEGVRCNYGYTF,TGTGCCCACGAGGGGGTCCGGTGCAACTATGGCTACACCTTC
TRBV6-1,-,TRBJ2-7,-,CASSEGAGPSYEQYF,TGTGCCAGCAGTGAAGGGGCAGGGCCCTCCTACGAGCAGTACTTC
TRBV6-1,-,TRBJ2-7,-,CASSEWIQTYEQYF,TGTGCCAGCAGTGAATGGATACAGACCTACGAGCAGTACTTC
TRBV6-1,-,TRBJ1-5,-,CASSEDRVTNQPQHF,TGTGCCAGCAGTGAAGACAGGGTTACCAATCAGCCCCAGCATTTT
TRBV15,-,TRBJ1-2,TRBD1,CATSSRDSPSGYTF,TGTGCCACCAGCAGCCGGGACAGTCCCTCTGGCTACACCTTC
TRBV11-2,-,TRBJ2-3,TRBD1,CASRPGGGGTDTQYF,TGTGCCAGCAGGCCAGGGGGCGGGGGCACAGATACGCAGTATTTT
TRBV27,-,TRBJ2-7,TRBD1,CASRQGAPGEQYF,TGTGCCAGCAGGCAGGGGGCCCCCGGGGAGCAGTACTTC
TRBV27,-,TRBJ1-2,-,CASSLSERGINGYTF,TGTGCCAGCAGTTTATCGGAGAGGGGCATTAATGGCTACACCTTC
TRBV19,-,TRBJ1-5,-,CASSYEGISNQPQHF,TGTGCCAGTAGTTACGAGGGAATTAGCAATCAGCCCCAGCATTTT